This T cell receptor (beta chain) was obtained from a study of blood T cell repertoires in COVID-19. Authors' processing steps: For nucleated cells, counts were estimated from reference gene primer amplification. Profiled with immunoSEQ multiplex PCR; TCRdb holds only in-frame clones, not every one. V and J calls and clone size are those listed in that table; D and trimming were worked out from the DNA. The sample carries over 100,000 clones, roughly three quarters recorded once. From germline, CDR1 is SGHRS and CDR2 YFSETQ. The length of the CDR3 is 15 residues. V gave up 0 bases and J gave up 5 bases; unmatched junction bases: 2.

Sequencing was carried out using peripheral blood. The V gene is TRBV5-1, the J gene TRBJ1-6; 7 bases match TRBD1. This TCR came from a woman in her seventies with acute or convalescent COVID-19. This chain's CDR3 is CASSLETGNNSPLHF. CDR3 sequence (DNA): TGCGCCAGCAGCTTGGAGACAGGGAATAATTCACCCCTCCACTTT. Complete variable domain (other parts from reference TRBV5-1 and TRBJ1-6): KAGVTQTPRYLIKTRGQQVTLSCSPISGHRSVSWYQQTPGQGLQFLFEYFSETQRNKGNFPGRFSGRQFSNSRSEMNVSTLELGDSALYLCASSLETGNNSPLHFGNGTRLTVT.